This TCR beta chain derives from a study of blood T cell repertoires in COVID-19. Germline V gives CDR1 LNHDA, CDR2 SQIVND (reference sequence). Deletions cut 7 bases from V and 4 bases from J, with 13 bases between. The CDR3 runs to 13 residues. In the source study's methods: Reference gene primers were amplified, and this amplification served to estimate nucleated cell counts. Measured with immunoSEQ multiplex PCR; TCRdb has only the in-frame clones, and not every one. V and J calls and clone size are those listed in that table; D and trimming were worked out from the DNA. The table includes tens of thousands of clones, roughly four fifths detected once.

Source material: peripheral blood. This chain uses TRBV19 with TRBJ1-1, with a tentative D call TRBD1 (5 bases). The receptor comes from a man between 65 and 85 years old with acute or convalescent COVID-19. CDR3 residues: CASTEYQGTEAFF. CDR3 nucleotide sequence: TGTGCCAGTACTGAATACCAGGGCACTGAAGCTTTCTTT. Filled out from reference TRBV19 and TRBJ1-1, the complete variable domain reads DGGITQSPKYLFRKEGQNVTLSCEQNLNHDAMYWYRQDPGQGLRLIYYSQIVNDFQKGDIAEGYSVSREKKESFPLTVTSAQKNPTAFYLCASTEYQGTEAFFGQGTRLTVV.